Given below is one T cell receptor beta chain in context. This sample stems from a study of blood T cell repertoires in COVID-19. Study overall: The samples span acute and convalescent COVID-19 from the United States, Italy and Spain.

Only in-frame clones appear in the TCRdb table, and some are missing; sequencing was by immunoSEQ multiplex PCR. Here the sample spans around 110,000 clones, 88% being singletons. The source is a man between 45 and 60 years old with active or convalescent COVID-19. The sample comprised peripheral blood.

The CDR3 DNA reads as TGTGCCAGCAGTTTACGTGCCGGGGAGCTGTTTTTT. Translating gives CASSLRAGELFF. This chain uses TRBV28 with TRBJ2-2; D unclear. CDR1 is MDHEN, CDR2 SYDVKM, per germline. The ends were cut back, 2 bases at V and 6 bases at J, with 4 bases in the middle. CDR3 length equals 12 residues.